The rows below give T cell receptor beta chains drawn from one sample of a study of vaccination and CD4 T cells after COVID-19. The antigens of these receptors remain unknown. TCRdb independently ran MiXCR on the PCR reads; one entry per CDR3 protein. The sample contains about 15,000 distinct CDR3 sequences, around 50% of which appear only once. What was sequenced was CD4+ T cells from blood, cultured in vitro. These receptor sequences come from a human donor who had recovered from COVID-19. The conserved cysteine and the conserved F or W are not part of the CDR3 here. D genes are given only for firm matches.

D | V | CDR3
- | TRBV18 | ASSPTGPSTDTQY
- | TRBV27 | ASSTFRGNQPQH
TRBD1 | TRBV5-5 | ASSFRGHAGELF
- | TRBV20-1 | SARIRDTEAF
- | TRBV19 | ASSPDFRDAAGAF
TRBD1 | TRBV19 | ASGDRAEAF
- | TRBV2 | ASKETYLYEQY
TRBD1 | TRBV28 | ASSASDRGKRETQY
- | TRBV28 | ASSFPPVHEQF
TRBD2 | TRBV7-2 | ASSLLAGESYTQY
- | TRBV2 | ASSPPGEAF
- | TRBV6-7 | ASSYTGARGTEAF
- | TRBV5-1 | ASSAATGNTEAF
- | TRBV20-1 | SAYRGGSYEQY
TRBD2 | TRBV6-5 | ASSYSSGASTDTQY
- | TRBV19 | ASSLQGRNQPQH
- | TRBV19 | ASSTWRENTEAF
- | TRBV7-2 | ASSLTHSNQPQH
- | TRBV12-3/TRBV12-4 | ASSLGLGELAFYYGYT
- | TRBV2 | ASSESGGYT
TRBD1 | TRBV7-2 | ASSLLGQGNTEAF
TRBD1 | TRBV29-1 | SVVGQPADNYGYT
- | TRBV6-1 | ASSEAVLRDTQY
- | TRBV12-3/TRBV12-4 | ASSFSDGNQPQH
TRBD2 | TRBV20-1 | SANGLATYEQY
- | TRBV7-9 | ASSLGPPAGPDTQY
- | TRBV10-1 | ASSGEGEQY
- | TRBV12-3/TRBV12-4 | ASTLGLDTDTQY
- | TRBV20-1 | SAKRGSYGYT
TRBD1 | TRBV19 | ASSTGGTNYGYT
TRBD1 | TRBV2 | ASSFPGTGGPNTEAF
TRBD2 | TRBV20-1 | SAMSGGSGFQETQY
TRBD1 | TRBV20-1 | SASLGRGTDTQY
- | TRBV7-9 | ASSLEGFRYT
- | TRBV7-6 | ASSSRGDQPQH
- | TRBV20-1 | SAQTAANYGYT
- | TRBV18 | ASSGDNPGRQF
- | TRBV7-8 | ASSPRPGLGTEAF
- | TRBV6-1 | ASSERGGPQH
- | TRBV29-1 | SVDSEGEQF